This T cell receptor beta chain was captured by sequencing in a study of T cell responses to AZD1222 COVID-19 vaccine. General study findings and limits: Regions 160-218 and 743-854 held dominance among vaccine-associated CD4 TCRs, which spanned spike. White British donors predominated, females outnumbered males, and clonal diversity was possibly underestimated.

Measured with immunoSEQ multiplex PCR; TCRdb has only the in-frame clones, and not every one. The repertoire holds approximately 150,000 clones, 85% to 95% seen once, with 4.4% in the top ten. Of note for this clone: No antigen is known for it.

The clonotype comes from an adult in good health. The source material was peripheral blood, sampled on day 0 of AZD1222 vaccination.

Here the CDR3 reads CASSPFLSAGVVYNEQFF. The CDR3, as DNA: TGTGCCAGCAGTCCCTTTTTATCGGCGGGAGTTGTGTACAATGAGCAGTTCTTC. The J gene is TRBJ2-1, the V gene TRBV7-8; 7 positions agree with TRBD2. The CDR3 is 18 residues long. The trim removed 6 bases at V and 4 bases at J, leaving 18 bases unmatched. Per the germline V gene, CDR1 is SGHVS and CDR2 is FQNEAQ.